Below, one TCR beta chain is given with its context. Its target is not known. These data come from a study of cytomegalovirus exposure and HLA in healthy donors. With 60 Vbeta and 13 Jbeta primers, the PCR was carried out. Sequenced by immunoSEQ multiplex PCR; TCRdb stores in-frame clones only, minus some. The sample includes 150,000 to 200,000 clones, 84% of them seen just once. The CDR3 spans 17 residues. The J segment lost 1 base and the V segment lost 5 bases, leaving 10 bases of the junction unmatched. Per germline, CDR1 MNHEY and CDR2 SMNVEV (reference sequence). Overall study findings and caveats: A later analysis reportedly found fewer N-insertions in an Asian-associated ancestry cluster than the approximately 670-donor mean.

This clonotype was obtained from a boy younger than 18 in good health and CMV-seronegative. The chain is built from TRBV27 and TRBJ1-4, with TRBD1 identical over 7 bases. The specimen was PBMCs. CDR3 loop: CASSRRPQGRTNEKLFF. The CDR3 region has the DNA TGTGCCAGCAGTCGCCGCCCACAGGGGAGAACTAATGAAAAACTGTTTTTT.